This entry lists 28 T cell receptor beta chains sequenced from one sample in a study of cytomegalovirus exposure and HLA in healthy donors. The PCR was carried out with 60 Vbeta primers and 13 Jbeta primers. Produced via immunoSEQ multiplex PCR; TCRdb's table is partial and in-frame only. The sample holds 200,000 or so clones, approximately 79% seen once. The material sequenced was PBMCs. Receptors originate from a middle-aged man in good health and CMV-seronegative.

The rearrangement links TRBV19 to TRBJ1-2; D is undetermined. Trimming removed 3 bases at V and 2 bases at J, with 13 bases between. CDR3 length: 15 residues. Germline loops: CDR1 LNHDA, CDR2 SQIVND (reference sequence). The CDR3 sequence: CASSILDPGNYGYTF. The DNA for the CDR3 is TGTGCCAGTAGTATTCTCGATCCCGGGAACTATGGCTACACCTTC.

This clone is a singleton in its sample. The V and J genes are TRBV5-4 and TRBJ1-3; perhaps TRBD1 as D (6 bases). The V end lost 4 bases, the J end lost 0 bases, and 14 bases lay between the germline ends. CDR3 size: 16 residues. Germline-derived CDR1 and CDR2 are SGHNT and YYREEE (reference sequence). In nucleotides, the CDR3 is TGTGCCAGCAGCAGTCAGACAGGCGTCTCTGGAAACACCATATATTTT. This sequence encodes CASSSQTGVSGNTIYF. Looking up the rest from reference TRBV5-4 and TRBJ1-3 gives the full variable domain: ETGVTQSPTHLIKTRGQQVTLRCSSQSGHNTVSWYQQALGQGPQFIFQYYREEENGRGNFPPRFSGLQFPNYSSELNVNALELDDSALYLCASSSQTGVSGNTIYFGEGSWLTVV.

This chain's CDR3 is CASSYSRTGTGTKLFF. The CDR3 DNA reads as TGTGCCAGCAGTTACTCGAGGACCGGGACAGGGACGAAACTGTTTTTT. The rearrangement links TRBV6-5 to TRBJ1-4; 9 bases match TRBD1. The CDR3 is made up of 16 amino acids. The V and J ends lost 0 bases and 11 bases, in that order; junction bases with no gene match: 10. CDR1 is MNHEY, CDR2 SVGAGI, per germline.

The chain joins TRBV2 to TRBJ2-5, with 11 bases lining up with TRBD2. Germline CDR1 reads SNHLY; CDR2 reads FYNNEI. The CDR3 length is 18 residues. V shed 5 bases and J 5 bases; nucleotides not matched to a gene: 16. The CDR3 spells CASSPQTSGKPSGETQYF. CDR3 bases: TGTGCCAGCAGTCCCCAGACTAGCGGGAAGCCCTCGGGGGAGACCCAGTACTTC. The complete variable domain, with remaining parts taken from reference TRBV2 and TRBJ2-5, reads EPEVTQTPSHQVTQMGQEVILRCVPISNHLYFYWYRQILGQKVEFLVSFYNNEISEKSEIFDDQFSVERPDGSNFTLKIRSTKLEDSAMYFCASSPQTSGKPSGETQYFGPGTRLLVL.

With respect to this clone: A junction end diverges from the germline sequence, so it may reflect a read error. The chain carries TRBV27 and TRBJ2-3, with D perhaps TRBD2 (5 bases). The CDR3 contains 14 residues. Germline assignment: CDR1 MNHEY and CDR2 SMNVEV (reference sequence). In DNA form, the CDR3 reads TGTGCCAGCAGTACCGGGAAAGTGGGGATGGTCGGGGATTTT. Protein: CASSTGKVGMVGDF.

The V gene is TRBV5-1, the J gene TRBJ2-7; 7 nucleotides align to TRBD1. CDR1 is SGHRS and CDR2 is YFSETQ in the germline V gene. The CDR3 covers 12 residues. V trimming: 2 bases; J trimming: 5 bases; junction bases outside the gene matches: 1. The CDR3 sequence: CASSFDRDEQYF. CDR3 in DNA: TGCGCCAGCAGCTTTGACAGGGACGAGCAGTACTTC. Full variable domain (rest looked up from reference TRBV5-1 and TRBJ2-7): KAGVTQTPRYLIKTRGQQVTLSCSPISGHRSVSWYQQTPGQGLQFLFEYFSETQRNKGNFPGRFSGRQFSNSRSEMNVSTLELGDSALYLCASSFDRDEQYFGPGTRLTVT.

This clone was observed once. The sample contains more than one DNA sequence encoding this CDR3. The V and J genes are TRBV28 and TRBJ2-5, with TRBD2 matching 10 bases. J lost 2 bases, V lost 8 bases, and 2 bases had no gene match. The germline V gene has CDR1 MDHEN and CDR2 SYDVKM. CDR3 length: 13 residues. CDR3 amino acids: CASSAGGQETQYF. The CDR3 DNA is TGTGCCAGCTCAGCGGGAGGGCAAGAGACCCAGTACTTC.

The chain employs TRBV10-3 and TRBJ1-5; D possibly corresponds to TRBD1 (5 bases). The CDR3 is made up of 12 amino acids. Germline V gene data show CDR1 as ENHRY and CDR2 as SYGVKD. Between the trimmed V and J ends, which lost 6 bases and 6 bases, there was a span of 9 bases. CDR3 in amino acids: CAISAGGQPQHF. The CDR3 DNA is TGTGCCATCAGCGCCGGGGGTCAGCCCCAGCATTTT.

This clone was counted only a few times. The DNA for the CDR3 is TGTGCCAGCAGCACCCGCAGGGGGGCATACAATGAGCAGTTCTTC. It translates to CASSTRRGAYNEQFF. The V call is TRBV9, the J call TRBJ2-1, with a weak D call TRBD1 (7 bases). Trimming took 4 bases from V and 4 from J, leaving 15 bases between them. Germline CDR1 reads SGDLS; CDR2 reads YYNGEE. The length of the CDR3 is 15 residues.

CDR3 coding DNA: TGTGCCAGCAGCCGGGAGGGCCTAGGGACGGGTGAGCAGTTCTTC. Protein: CASSREGLGTGEQFF. The J gene is TRBJ2-1, the V gene TRBV5-4; 8 bases are shared with TRBD2. Germline V gene data show CDR1 as SGHNT and CDR2 as YYREEE (reference sequence). The CDR3 extends over 15 amino acids. The V and J ends lost 4 bases and 9 bases, in that order; junction bases with no gene match: 12. Looking up the rest from reference TRBV5-4 and TRBJ2-1 gives the full variable domain: ETGVTQSPTHLIKTRGQQVTLRCSSQSGHNTVSWYQQALGQGPQFIFQYYREEENGRGNFPPRFSGLQFPNYSSELNVNALELDDSALYLCASSREGLGTGEQFFGPGTRLTVL.

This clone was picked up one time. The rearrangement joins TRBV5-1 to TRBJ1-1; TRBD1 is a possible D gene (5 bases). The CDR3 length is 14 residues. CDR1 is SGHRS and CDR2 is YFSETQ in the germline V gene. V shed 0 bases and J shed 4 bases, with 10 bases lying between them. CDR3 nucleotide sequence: TGCGCCAGCAGCTTGGAGGGGCTGGGCACTGAAGCTTTCTTT. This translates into CASSLEGLGTEAFF.

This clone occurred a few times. Here the CDR3 DNA reads TGTGCCTGGAGTGTACGGCAGCGATCCCCCCTCAACTATGGCTACACCTTC. Its protein product is CAWSVRQRSPLNYGYTF. The chain recombines TRBV30 with TRBJ1-2; D call uncertain. Germline lookup yields CDR1 GTSNPN and CDR2 SVGIG (reference sequence). V lost 0 bases and J 2 bases, leaving 19 bases between the germline ends. The CDR3 spans 17 residues.

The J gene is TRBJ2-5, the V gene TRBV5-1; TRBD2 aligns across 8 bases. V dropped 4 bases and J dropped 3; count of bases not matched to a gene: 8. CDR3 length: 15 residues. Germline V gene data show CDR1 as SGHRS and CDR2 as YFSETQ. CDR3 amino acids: CASSPLGSGEETQYF. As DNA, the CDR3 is TGCGCCAGCAGCCCCCTCGGTAGCGGGGAAGAGACCCAGTACTTC.

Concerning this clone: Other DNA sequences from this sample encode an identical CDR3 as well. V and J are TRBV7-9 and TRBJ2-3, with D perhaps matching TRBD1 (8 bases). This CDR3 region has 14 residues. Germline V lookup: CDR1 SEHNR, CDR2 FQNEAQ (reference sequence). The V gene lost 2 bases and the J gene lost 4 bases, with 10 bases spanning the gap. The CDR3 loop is CASSLTGGADTQYF. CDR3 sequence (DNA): TGTGCCAGCAGCTTAACAGGGGGGGCAGATACGCAGTATTTT.

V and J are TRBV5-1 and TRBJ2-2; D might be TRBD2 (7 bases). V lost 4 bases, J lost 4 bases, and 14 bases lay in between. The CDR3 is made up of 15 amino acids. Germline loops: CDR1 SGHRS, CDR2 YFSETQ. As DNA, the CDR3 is TGCGCCAGCAGCCCGGGGGGCTTGGGCACCGGGGAGCTGTTTTTT. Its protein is CASSPGGLGTGELFF.

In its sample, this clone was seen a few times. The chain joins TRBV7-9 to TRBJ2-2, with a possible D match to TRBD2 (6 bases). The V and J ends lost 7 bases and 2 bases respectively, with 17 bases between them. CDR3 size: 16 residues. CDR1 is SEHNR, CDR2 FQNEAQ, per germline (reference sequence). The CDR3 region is CASTGPRGINTGELFF. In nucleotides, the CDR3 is TGTGCCAGCACCGGACCACGGGGGATAAACACCGGGGAGCTGTTTTTT. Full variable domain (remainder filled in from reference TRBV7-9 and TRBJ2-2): DTGVSQNPRHKITKRGQNVTFRCDPISEHNRLYWYRQTLGQGPEFLTYFQNEAQLEKSRLLSDRFSAERPKGSFSTLEIQRTEQGDSAMYLCASTGPRGINTGELFFGEGSRLTVL.

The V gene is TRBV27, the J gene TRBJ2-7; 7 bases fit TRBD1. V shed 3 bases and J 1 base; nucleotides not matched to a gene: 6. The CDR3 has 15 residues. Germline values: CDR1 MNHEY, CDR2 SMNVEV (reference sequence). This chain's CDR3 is CASSFWSGQSYEQYF. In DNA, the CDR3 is TGTGCCAGCAGTTTTTGGTCGGGACAGTCCTACGAGCAGTACTTC.

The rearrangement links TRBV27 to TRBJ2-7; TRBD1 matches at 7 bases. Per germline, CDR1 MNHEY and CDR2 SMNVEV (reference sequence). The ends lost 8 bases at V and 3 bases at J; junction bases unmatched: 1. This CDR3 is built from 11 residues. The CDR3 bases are TGTGCCAGCCGACAGGGCTACGAGCAGTACTTC. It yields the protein CASRQGYEQYF.

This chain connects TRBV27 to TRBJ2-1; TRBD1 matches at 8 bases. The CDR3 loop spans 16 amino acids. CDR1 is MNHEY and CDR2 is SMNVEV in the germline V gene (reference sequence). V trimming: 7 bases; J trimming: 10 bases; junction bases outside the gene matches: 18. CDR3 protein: CASTLRGDRWGWEQFF. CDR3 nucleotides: TGTGCCAGCACCCTAAGGGGGGACAGGTGGGGTTGGGAGCAGTTCTTC.

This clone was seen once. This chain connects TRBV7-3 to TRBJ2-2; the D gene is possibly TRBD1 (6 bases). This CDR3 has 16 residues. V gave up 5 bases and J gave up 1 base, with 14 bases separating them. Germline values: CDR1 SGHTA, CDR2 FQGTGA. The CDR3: CASSPAGTMNTGELFF. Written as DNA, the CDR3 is TGTGCCAGCAGCCCCGCCGGGACAATGAACACCGGGGAGCTGTTTTTT.

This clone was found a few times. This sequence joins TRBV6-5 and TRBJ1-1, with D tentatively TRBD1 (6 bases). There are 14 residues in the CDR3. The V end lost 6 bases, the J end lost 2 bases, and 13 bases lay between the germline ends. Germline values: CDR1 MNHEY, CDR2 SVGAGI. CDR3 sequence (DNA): TGTGCCAGCAGCCGACAGGTACTAAACACTGAAGCTTTCTTT. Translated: CASSRQVLNTEAFF.

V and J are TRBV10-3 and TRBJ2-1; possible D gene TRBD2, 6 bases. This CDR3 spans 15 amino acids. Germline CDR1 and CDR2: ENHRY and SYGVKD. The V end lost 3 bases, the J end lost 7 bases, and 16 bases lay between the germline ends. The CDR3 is CAISEAEGVKNEQFF. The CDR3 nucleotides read TGTGCCATCAGTGAAGCGGAGGGTGTTAAGAATGAGCAGTTCTTC.

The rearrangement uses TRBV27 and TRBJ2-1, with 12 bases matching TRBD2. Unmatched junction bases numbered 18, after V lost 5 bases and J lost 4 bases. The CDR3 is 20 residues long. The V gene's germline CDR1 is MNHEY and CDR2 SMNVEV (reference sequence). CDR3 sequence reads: CASSPTSGRELKGGYNEQFF. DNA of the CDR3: TGTGCCAGCAGTCCGACTAGCGGGAGAGAACTCAAGGGGGGTTACAATGAGCAGTTCTTC.

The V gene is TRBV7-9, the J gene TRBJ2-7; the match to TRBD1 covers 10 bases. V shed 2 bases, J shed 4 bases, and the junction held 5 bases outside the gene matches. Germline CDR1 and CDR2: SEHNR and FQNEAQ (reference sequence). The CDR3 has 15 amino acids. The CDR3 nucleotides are TGTGCCAGCAGCTTACCTAGACAGGGGGCATACGAGCAGTACTTC. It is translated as CASSLPRQGAYEQYF.

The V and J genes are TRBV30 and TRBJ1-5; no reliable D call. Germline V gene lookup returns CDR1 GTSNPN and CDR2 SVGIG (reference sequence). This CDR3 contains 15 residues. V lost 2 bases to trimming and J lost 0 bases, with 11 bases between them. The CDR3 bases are TGTGCCTGGAGTCAGCAGGTACTTAGCAATCAGCCCCAGCATTTT. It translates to CAWSQQVLSNQPQHF.

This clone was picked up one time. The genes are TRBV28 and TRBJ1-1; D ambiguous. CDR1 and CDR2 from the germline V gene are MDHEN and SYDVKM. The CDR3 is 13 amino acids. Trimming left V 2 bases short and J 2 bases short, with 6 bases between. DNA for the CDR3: TGTGCCAGCAGTTTACAGGTTAACACTGAAGCTTTCTTT. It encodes CASSLQVNTEAFF.

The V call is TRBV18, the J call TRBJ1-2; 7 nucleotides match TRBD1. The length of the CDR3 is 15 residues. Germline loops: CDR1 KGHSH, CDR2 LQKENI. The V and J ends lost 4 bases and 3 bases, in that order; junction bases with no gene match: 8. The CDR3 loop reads CASSRDRAVDYGYTF. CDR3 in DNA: TGTGCCAGCTCACGCGACAGGGCGGTGGACTATGGCTACACCTTC.

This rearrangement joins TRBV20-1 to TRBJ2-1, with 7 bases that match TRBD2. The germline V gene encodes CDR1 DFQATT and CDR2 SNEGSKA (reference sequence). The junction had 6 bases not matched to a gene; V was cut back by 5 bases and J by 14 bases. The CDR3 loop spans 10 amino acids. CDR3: CSAPTSGKFF. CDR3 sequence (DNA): TGCAGTGCTCCAACGAGCGGGAAGTTCTTC.